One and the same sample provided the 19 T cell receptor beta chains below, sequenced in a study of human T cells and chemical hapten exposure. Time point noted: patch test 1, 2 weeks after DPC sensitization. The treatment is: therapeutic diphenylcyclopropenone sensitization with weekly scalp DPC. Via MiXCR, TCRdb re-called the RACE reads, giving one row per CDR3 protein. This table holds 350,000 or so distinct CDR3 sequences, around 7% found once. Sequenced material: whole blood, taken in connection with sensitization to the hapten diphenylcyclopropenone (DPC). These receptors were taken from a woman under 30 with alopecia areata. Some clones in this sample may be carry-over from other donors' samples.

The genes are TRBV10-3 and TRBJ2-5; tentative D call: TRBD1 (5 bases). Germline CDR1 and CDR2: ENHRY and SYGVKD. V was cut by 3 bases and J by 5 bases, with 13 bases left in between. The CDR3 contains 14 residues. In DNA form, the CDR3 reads TGTGCCATCAGTGACTCGACAGAGTCTGAGACCCAGTACTTC. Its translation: CAISDSTESETQYF.

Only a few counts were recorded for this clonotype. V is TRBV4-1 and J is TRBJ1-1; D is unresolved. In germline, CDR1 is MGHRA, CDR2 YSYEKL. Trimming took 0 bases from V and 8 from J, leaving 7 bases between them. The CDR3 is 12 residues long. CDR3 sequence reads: CASSQEGYEAFF. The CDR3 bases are TGCGCCAGCAGCCAAGAGGGGTACGAAGCTTTCTTT.

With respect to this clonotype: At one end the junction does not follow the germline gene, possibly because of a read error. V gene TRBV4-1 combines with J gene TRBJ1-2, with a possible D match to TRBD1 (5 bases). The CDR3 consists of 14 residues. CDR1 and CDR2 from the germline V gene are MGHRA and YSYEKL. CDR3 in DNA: TGCGCCAGCAGCCAAGGACAGCTTATCTATGGCTACTCCTTC. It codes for CASSQGQLIYGYSF.

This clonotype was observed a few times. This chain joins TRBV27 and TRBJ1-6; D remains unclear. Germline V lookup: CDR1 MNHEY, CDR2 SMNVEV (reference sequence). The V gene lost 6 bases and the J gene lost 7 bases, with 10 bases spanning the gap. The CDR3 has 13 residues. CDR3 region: CASRVVGNSPLHF. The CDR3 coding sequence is TGTGCCAGCAGGGTCGTGGGGAATTCACCCCTCCACTTT.

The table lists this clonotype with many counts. The chain's CDR3 is CASSAEEGTEAFF. CDR3 nucleotides: TGTGCCAGCAGTGCCGAGGAGGGCACTGAAGCTTTCTTT. The chain employs TRBV6-4 and TRBJ1-1; D remains ambiguous. CDR1 and CDR2 from the germline V gene are MRHNA and SNTAGT. The CDR3 sequence is 13 residues long. V dropped 4 bases and J dropped 4 bases, with 10 bases sitting between them.

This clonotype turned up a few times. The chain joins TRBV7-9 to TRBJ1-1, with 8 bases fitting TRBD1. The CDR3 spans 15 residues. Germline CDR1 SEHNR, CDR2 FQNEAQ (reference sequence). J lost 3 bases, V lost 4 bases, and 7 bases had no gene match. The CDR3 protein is CASSSTGVGDTEAFF. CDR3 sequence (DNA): TGTGCCAGCAGCTCGACAGGGGTAGGGGACACTGAAGCTTTCTTT.

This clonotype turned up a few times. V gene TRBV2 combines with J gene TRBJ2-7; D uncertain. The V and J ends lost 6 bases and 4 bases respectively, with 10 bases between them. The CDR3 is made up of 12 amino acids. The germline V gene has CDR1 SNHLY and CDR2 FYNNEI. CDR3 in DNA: TGTGCCAGCAGCGGACGAAGATACGAGCAGTACTTC. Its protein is CASSGRRYEQYF.

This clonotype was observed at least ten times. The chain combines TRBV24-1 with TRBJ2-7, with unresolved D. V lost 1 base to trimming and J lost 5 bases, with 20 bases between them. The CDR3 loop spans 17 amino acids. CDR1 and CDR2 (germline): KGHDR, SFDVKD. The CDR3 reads CATSDFPRTVPPHEQYF. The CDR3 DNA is TGTGCCACCAGTGATTTCCCCCGAACTGTACCCCCGCACGAGCAGTACTTC.

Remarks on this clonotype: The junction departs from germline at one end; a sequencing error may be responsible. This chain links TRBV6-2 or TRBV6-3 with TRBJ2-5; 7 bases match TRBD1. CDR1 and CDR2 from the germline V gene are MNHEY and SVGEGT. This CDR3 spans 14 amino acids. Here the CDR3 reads CASSHGQVGSFKEF. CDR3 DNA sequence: TGTGCCAGCAGTCACGGACAGGTGGGGTCGTTCAAAGAGTTC.

CDR3 DNA sequence: TGTGCCAGCAGTGCAACACAGGGGGCAGGCTATGGCTACACCTTC. Translation: CASSATQGAGYGYTF. The chain recombines TRBV6-2 or TRBV6-3 with TRBJ1-2; 9 bases are shared with TRBD1. V shed 5 bases and J 4 bases; nucleotides not matched to a gene: 8. The CDR3 loop spans 15 amino acids. CDR1 is MNHEY and CDR2 is SVGEGT in the germline V gene.

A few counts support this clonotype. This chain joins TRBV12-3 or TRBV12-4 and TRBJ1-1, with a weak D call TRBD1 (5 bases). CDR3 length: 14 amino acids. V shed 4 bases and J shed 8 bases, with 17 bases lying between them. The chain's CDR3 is CASSSSLSAGEAFF. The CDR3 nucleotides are TGTGCCAGCAGTTCAAGTCTGTCGGCAGGGGAAGCTTTCTTT.

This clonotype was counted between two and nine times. CDR3 loop: CASSSASGSANEKLFF. The DNA of the CDR3 is TGTGCCAGCAGTTCCGCCTCAGGGTCGGCTAATGAAAAACTGTTTTTT. V gene TRBV12-3 or TRBV12-4 combines with J gene TRBJ1-4, with TRBD1 as a possible D gene (5 bases). The ends were cut back, 4 bases at V and 3 bases at J, with 15 bases in the middle. There are 16 residues in the CDR3.

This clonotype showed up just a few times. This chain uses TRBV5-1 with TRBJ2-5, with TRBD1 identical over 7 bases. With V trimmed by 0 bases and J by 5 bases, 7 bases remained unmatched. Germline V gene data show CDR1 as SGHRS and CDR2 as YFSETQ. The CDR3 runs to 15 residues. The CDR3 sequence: CASSLGGRGYETQYF. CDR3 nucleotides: TGCGCCAGCAGCTTGGGTGGCAGGGGGTACGAGACCCAGTACTTC.

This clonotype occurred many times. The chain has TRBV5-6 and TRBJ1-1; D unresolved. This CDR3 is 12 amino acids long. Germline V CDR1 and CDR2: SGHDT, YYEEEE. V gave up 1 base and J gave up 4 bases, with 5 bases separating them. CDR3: CASSLTPTEAFF. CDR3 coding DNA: TGTGCCAGCAGCTTGACCCCCACTGAAGCTTTCTTT.

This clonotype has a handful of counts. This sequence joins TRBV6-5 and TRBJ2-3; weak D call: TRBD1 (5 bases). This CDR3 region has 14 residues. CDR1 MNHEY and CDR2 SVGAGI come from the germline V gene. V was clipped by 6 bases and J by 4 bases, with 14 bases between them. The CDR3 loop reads CASSDAGIADTQYF. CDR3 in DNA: TGTGCCAGCAGCGACGCAGGGATCGCAGATACGCAGTATTTT.

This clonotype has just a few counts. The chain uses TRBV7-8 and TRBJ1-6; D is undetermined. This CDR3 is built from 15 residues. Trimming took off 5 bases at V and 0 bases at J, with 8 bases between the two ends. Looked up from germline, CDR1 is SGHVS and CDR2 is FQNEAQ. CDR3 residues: CASSPSSSYNSPLHF. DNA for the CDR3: TGTGCCAGCAGCCCGAGTAGCTCCTATAATTCACCCCTCCACTTT.

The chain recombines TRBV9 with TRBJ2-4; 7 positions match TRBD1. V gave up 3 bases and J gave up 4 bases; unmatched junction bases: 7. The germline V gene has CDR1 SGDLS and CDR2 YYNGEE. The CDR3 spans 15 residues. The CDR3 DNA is TGTGCCAGCAGCGCCACAGGGGCCAGTAAAAACATTCAGTACTTC. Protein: CASSATGASKNIQYF.

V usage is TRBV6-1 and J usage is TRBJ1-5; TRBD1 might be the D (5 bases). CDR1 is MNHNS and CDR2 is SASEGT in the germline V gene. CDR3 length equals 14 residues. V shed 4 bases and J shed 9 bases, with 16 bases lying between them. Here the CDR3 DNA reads TGTGCCAGCAGTGTCGGGACCCCAATGAGGCCCCAGCATTTT. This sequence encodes CASSVGTPMRPQHF.

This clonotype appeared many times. This chain's CDR3 is CASSLVGWTLSSYEQYF. The DNA for the CDR3 is TGTGCCAGCAGTCTTGTAGGCTGGACCTTGAGCTCCTACGAGCAGTACTTC. V is TRBV28 and J is TRBJ2-7; no firm D call. This CDR3 is built from 17 residues. From germline, CDR1 is MDHEN and CDR2 SYDVKM. V lost 5 bases to trimming and J lost 0 bases, with 20 bases between them.